These 7 T cell receptor beta chains originate from one sample sequenced in a study of blood T cell repertoires in COVID-19. Data came from immunoSEQ multiplex PCR; TCRdb stores just in-frame clones and leaves some out. The sample shows approximately 300,000 clones, 90% of them seen only once. Sequenced input: peripheral blood. Receptor source: a woman between 40 and 50 years old with COVID-19, enrolled during active disease.

The V gene is TRBV5-6, the J gene TRBJ1-2, with D possibly TRBD1 on 5 matching bases. V was trimmed by 4 bases and J by 0 bases, leaving 16 bases between them. Per germline, CDR1 SGHDT and CDR2 YYEEEE. The CDR3 runs 16 residues. The CDR3, as DNA: TGTGCCAGCAGCCCGGTCGGGCAGGGCGCTAACTATGGCTACACCTTC. Encoded protein: CASSPVGQGANYGYTF. Full variable domain (remainder filled in from reference TRBV5-6 and TRBJ1-2): DAGVTQSPTHLIKTRGQQVTLRCSPKSGHDTVSWYQQALGQGPQFIFQYYEEEERQRGNFPDRFSGHQFPNYSSELNVNALLLGDSALYLCASSPVGQGANYGYTFGSGTRLTVV.

The chain carries TRBV6-5 and TRBJ1-5; D perhaps matches TRBD1 (5 bases). Trimming took 0 bases from V and 6 from J, leaving 6 bases between them. The CDR3 length is 13 residues. Germline-derived CDR1 and CDR2 are MNHEY and SVGAGI. CDR3 nucleotide sequence: TGTGCCAGCAGTTACTCTGGGGCTCAGCCCCAGCATTTT. Protein product: CASSYSGAQPQHF.

The genes are TRBV30 and TRBJ1-1; D is uncertain. CDR1 is GTSNPN, CDR2 SVGIG, per germline (reference sequence). The CDR3 is 13 residues long. The V end lost 3 bases, the J end lost 1 base, and 9 bases lay between the germline ends. Here the CDR3 DNA reads TGTGCCTGGAGCGGAGGCCAGAACACTGAAGCTTTCTTT. This encodes CAWSGGQNTEAFF.

J is TRBJ1-5 and V is TRBV7-2; the D gene is possibly TRBD1 (5 bases). CDR3 length: 15 amino acids. Trimming removed 2 bases from V and 3 bases from J, with 11 bases in between. Germline loops: CDR1 SGHTA, CDR2 FQGNSA. CDR3 amino acids: CASSLRGRFNQPQHF. The CDR3 bases are TGTGCCAGCAGCTTAAGGGGCAGATTCAATCAGCCCCAGCATTTT.

The chain recombines TRBV28 with TRBJ1-5; TRBD1 agrees at 8 bases. With 6 bases clipped from V and 2 bases from J, the junction kept 9 bases outside the gene matches. The germline gives CDR1 MDHEN, CDR2 SYDVKM. The CDR3 length is 16 residues. The CDR3 region has the DNA TGTGCCAGCAGGGAGGTACAGGGGGGGGGCAATCAGCCCCAGCATTTT. It codes for CASREVQGGGNQPQHF.

The V call is TRBV5-4, the J call TRBJ2-7; 8 bases are a match to TRBD1. CDR1 is SGHNT and CDR2 is YYREEE in the germline V gene (reference sequence). There are 15 residues in the CDR3. Trimming removed 3 bases from V and 3 bases from J; junction bases left unmatched: 8. CDR3 coding DNA: TGTGCCAGCAGCTCAGGGGCAGGGGGCTACTACGAGCAGTACTTC. Its protein product is CASSSGAGGYYEQYF.

The chain joins TRBV18 to TRBJ2-1; TRBD2 is a possible D gene (7 bases). The CDR3 has 13 residues. V was cut by 1 base and J by 9 bases, with 10 bases left in between. Germline values: CDR1 KGHSH, CDR2 LQKENI. CDR3 nucleotide sequence: TGTGCCAGCTCACCACAGGGGGAGGGTGAGCAGTTCTTC. Translating gives CASSPQGEGEQFF. Filled out from reference TRBV18 and TRBJ2-1, the complete variable domain reads NAGVMQNPRHLVRRRGQEARLRCSPMKGHSHVYWYRQLPEEGLKFMVYLQKENIIDESGMPKERFSAEFPKEGPSILRIQQVVRGDSAAYFCASSPQGEGEQFFGPGTRLTVL.